This TCR beta chain stems from a study of cytomegalovirus exposure and HLA in healthy donors. The overall study: Membership in the Caucasian-associated ancestry cluster was found for about 84% of fewer than 450 genotyped donors.

Overall study results and limits: Analyzed later, most CMV-associated TCR beta chains appeared HLA-restricted. An apparent linkage of common viral pathogens to several of the most significant clusters emerged in a later analysis. A previous analysis found most TCR beta V segments productive roughly 87% or roughly 30% of the time.

Concerning this clone itself: Its antigen remains unknown.

Amplification used 60 Vbeta primers and 13 Jbeta primers. The method was immunoSEQ multiplex PCR; TCRdb's version includes in-frame clones alone and lacks a portion of them. The repertoire table contains 150,000 to 200,000 clones. Germline V gene sequence: CDR1 MNHNS, CDR2 SASEGT. The CDR3 is made up of 14 amino acids. The clonotype originates from a man younger than 40 in good health and CMV-seronegative. Sequencing was performed on PBMCs. The chain joins TRBV6-1 to TRBJ2-5; D may be TRBD1 (5 bases). The CDR3 nucleotides read TGTGCTGCAGCGCCAGGGCAGCCCCAAGAGACCCAGTACTTC. Protein: CAAAPGQPQETQYF.